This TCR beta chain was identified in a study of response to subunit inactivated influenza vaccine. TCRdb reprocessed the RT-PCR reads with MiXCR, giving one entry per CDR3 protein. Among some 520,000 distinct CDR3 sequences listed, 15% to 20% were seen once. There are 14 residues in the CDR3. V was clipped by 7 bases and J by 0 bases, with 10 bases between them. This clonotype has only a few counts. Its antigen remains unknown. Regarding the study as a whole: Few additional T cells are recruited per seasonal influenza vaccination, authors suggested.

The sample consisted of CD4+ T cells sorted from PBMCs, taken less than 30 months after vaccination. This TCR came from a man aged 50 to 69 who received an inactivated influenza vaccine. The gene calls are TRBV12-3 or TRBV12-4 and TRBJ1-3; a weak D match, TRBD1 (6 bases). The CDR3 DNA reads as TGTGCCAGCACTAGGACAGTCTCTGGAAACACCATATATTTT. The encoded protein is CASTRTVSGNTIYF.